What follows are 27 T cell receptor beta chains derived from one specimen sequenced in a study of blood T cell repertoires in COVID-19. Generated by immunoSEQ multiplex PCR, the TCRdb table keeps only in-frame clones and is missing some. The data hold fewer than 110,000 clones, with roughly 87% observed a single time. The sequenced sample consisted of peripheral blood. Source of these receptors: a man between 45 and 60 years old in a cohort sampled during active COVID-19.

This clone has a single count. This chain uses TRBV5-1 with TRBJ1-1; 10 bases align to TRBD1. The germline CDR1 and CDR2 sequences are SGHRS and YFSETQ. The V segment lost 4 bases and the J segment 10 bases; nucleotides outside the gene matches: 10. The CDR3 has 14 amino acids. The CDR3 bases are TGCGCCAGCAGCCTAAATCCCGGGACAGGGGTAGCTTTCTTT. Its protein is CASSLNPGTGVAFF. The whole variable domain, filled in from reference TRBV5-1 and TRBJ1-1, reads KAGVTQTPRYLIKTRGQQVTLSCSPISGHRSVSWYQQTPGQGLQFLFEYFSETQRNKGNFPGRFSGRQFSNSRSEMNVSTLELGDSALYLCASSLNPGTGVAFFGQGTRLTVV.

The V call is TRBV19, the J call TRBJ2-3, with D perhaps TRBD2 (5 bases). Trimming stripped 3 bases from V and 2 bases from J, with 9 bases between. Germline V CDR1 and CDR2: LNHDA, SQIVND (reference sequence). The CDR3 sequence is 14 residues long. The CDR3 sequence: CASSIGDYTDTQYF. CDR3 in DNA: TGTGCCAGTAGTATCGGGGATTACACAGATACGCAGTATTTT. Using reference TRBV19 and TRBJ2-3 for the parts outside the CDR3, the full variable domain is DGGITQSPKYLFRKEGQNVTLSCEQNLNHDAMYWYRQDPGQGLRLIYYSQIVNDFQKGDIAEGYSVSREKKESFPLTVTSAQKNPTAFYLCASSIGDYTDTQYFGPGTRLTVL.

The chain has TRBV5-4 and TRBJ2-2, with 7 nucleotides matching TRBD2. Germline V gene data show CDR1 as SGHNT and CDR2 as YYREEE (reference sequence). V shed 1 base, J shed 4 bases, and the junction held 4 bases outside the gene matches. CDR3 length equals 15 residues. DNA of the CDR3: TGTGCCAGCAGCTTGCCCCTAGCGGCCACCGGGGAGCTGTTTTTT. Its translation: CASSLPLAATGELFF.

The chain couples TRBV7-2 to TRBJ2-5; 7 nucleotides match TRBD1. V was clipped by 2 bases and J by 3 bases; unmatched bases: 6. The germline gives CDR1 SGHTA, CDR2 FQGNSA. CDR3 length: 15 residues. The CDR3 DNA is TGTGCCAGCAGCTTATACTTGACAGGGAAAGAGACCCAGTACTTC. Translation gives CASSLYLTGKETQYF.

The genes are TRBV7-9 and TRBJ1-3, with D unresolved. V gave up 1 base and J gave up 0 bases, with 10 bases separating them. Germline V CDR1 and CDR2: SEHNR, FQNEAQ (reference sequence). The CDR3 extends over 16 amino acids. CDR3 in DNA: TGTGCCAGCAGCTTAGGTCGCAGGTACTCTGGAAACACCATATATTTT. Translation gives CASSLGRRYSGNTIYF.

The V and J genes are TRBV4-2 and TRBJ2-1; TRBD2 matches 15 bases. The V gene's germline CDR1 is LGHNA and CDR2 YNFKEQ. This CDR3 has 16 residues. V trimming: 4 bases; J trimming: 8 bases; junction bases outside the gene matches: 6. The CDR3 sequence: CASSPPGLAGGDEQFF. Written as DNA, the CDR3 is TGTGCCAGCAGCCCCCCGGGACTAGCGGGGGGTGATGAGCAGTTCTTC.

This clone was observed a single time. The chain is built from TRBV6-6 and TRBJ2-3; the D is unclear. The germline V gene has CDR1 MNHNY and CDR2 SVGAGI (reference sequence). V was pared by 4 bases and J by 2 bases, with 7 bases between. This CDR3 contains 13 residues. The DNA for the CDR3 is TGTGCCAGCAGTTCCTATTACACAGATACGCAGTATTTT. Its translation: CASSSYYTDTQYF.

In nucleotides, the CDR3 is TGTGCCAGCAGCTCGCCGGGACTAGGGGTCAATGAGCAGTTCTTC. This gives the protein CASSSPGLGVNEQFF. This chain joins TRBV5-4 and TRBJ2-1; 8 bases map to TRBD2. CDR1 and CDR2 from the germline V gene are SGHNT and YYREEE (reference sequence). The CDR3 consists of 15 residues. Losses at the gene ends were 3 bases for V and 6 bases for J; bases not matched to a gene: 8.

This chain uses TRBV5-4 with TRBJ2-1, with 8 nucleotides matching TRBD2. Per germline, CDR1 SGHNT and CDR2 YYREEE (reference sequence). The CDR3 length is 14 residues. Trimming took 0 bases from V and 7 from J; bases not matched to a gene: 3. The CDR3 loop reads CASSLAGGPNEQFF. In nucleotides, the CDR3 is TGTGCCAGCAGCTTGGCGGGGGGGCCGAATGAGCAGTTCTTC.

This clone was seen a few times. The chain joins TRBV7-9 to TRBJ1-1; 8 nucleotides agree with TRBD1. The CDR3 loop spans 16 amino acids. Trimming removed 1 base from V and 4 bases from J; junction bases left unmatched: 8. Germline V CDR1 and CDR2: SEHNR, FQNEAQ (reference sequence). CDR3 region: CASSLGVGQGVTEAFF. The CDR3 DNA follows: TGTGCCAGCAGCTTAGGGGTAGGACAGGGTGTCACTGAAGCTTTCTTT.

The CDR3 DNA follows: TGTGCCAGCTCACCAGCGTCAGGGAACAATGAGCAGTTCTTC. As protein: CASSPASGNNEQFF. V gene TRBV18 combines with J gene TRBJ2-1; D may be TRBD1 (5 bases). The germline gives CDR1 KGHSH, CDR2 LQKENI. V dropped 2 bases and J dropped 5 bases, with 10 bases sitting between them. The CDR3 is made up of 14 amino acids.

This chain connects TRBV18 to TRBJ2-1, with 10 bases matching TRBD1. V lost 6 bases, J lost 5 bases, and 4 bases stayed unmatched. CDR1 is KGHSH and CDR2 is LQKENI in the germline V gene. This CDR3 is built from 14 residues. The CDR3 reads CASSRDRGNNEQFF. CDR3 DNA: TGTGCCAGCTCGCGGGACAGGGGAAACAATGAGCAGTTCTTC.

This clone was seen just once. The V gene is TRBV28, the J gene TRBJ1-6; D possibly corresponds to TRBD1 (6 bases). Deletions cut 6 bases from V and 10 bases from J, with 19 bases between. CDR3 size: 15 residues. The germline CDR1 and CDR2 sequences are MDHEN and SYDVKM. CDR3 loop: CASRGETGRGSPLHF. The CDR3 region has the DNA TGTGCCAGCAGGGGAGAAACAGGGAGGGGATCACCCCTCCACTTT.

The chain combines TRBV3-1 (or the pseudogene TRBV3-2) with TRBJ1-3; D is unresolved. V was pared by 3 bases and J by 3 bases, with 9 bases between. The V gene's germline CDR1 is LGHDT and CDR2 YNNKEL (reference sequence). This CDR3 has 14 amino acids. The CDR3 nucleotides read TGTGCCAGCAGCCAGAGGGCCGGTGGAAACACCATATATTTT. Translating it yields CASSQRAGGNTIYF.

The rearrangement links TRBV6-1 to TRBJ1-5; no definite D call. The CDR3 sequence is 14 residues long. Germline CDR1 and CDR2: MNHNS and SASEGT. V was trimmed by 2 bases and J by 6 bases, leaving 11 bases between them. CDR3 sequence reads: CASSEPGSGQPQHF. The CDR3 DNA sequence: TGTGCCAGCAGTGAACCCGGCAGCGGTCAGCCCCAGCATTTT.

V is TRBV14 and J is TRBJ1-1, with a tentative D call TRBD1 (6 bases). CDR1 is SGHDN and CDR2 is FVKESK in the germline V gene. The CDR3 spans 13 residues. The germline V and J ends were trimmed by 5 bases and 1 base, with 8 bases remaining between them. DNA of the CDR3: TGTGCCAGCAGCTTGGACAGGAACACTGAAGCTTTCTTT. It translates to CASSLDRNTEAFF.

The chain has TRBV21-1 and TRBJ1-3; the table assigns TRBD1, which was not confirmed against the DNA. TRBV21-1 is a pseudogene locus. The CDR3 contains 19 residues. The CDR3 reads CASSKRLGTRTYSGNTIYF. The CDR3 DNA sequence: TGTGCCAGCAGCAAAAGGTTAGGGACAAGGACGTACTCTGGAAACACCATATATTTT.

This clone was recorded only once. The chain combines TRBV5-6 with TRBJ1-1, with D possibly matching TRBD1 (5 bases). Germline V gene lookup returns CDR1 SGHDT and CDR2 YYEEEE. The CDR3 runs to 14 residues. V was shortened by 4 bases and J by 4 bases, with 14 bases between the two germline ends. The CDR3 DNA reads TGTGCCAGCAGCCTTCGGGGGGGTGGCACTGAAGCTTTCTTT. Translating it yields CASSLRGGGTEAFF.

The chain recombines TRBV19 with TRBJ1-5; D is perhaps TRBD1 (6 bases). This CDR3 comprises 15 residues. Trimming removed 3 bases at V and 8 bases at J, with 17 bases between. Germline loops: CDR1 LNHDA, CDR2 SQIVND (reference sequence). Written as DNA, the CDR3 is TGTGCCAGTAGTATGGGAGGGGGGCCCTTCGAGCCCCAGCATTTT. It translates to CASSMGGGPFEPQHF.

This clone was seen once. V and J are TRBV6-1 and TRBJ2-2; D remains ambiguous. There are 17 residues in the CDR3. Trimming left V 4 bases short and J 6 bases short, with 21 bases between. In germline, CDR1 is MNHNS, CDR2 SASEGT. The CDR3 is CASSVETPGPIAGELFF. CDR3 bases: TGTGCCAGCAGTGTAGAGACGCCGGGTCCTATAGCCGGGGAGCTGTTTTTT.

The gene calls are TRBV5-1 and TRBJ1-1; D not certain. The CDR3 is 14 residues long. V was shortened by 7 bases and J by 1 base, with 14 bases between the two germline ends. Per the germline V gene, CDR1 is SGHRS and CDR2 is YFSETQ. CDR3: CASARSSGNTEAFF. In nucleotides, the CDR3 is TGCGCCAGCGCGCGGAGTAGCGGGAACACTGAAGCTTTCTTT. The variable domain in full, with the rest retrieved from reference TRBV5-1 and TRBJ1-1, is KAGVTQTPRYLIKTRGQQVTLSCSPISGHRSVSWYQQTPGQGLQFLFEYFSETQRNKGNFPGRFSGRQFSNSRSEMNVSTLELGDSALYLCASARSSGNTEAFFGQGTRLTVV.

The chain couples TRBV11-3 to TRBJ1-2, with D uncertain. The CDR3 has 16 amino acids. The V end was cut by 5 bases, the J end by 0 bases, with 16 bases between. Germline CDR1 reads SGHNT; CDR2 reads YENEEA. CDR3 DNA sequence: TGTGCCAGCAGCCTTCTGTCCCAGGAGGCTAACTATGGCTACACCTTC. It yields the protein CASSLLSQEANYGYTF.

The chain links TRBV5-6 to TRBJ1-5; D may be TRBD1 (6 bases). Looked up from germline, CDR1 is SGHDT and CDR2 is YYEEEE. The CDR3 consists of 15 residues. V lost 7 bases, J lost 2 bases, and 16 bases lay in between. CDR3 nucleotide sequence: TGTGCCAGCGTCCCTTACAGGGACGGCAATCAGCCCCAGCATTTT. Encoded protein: CASVPYRDGNQPQHF.

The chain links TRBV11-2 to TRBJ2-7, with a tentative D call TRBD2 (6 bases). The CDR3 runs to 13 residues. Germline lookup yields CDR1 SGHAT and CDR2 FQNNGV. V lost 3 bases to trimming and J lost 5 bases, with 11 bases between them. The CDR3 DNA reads TGTGCCAGCAGCTTGGAGGGGAGGAACGAGCAGTACGTC. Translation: CASSLEGRNEQYV.

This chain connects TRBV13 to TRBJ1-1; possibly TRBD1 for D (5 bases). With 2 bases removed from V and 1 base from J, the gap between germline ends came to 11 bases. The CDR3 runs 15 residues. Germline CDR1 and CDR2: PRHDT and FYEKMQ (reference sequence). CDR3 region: CASSLRGTQNTEAFF. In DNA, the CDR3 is TGTGCCAGCAGCTTAAGGGGCACCCAGAACACTGAAGCTTTCTTT.

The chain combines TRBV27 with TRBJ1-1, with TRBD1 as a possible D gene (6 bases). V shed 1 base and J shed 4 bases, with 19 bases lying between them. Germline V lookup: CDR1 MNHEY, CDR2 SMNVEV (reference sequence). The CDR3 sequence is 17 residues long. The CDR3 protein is CASSLFPAEVGGTEAFF. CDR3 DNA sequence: TGTGCCAGCAGTTTATTCCCAGCCGAGGTAGGGGGCACTGAAGCTTTCTTT.

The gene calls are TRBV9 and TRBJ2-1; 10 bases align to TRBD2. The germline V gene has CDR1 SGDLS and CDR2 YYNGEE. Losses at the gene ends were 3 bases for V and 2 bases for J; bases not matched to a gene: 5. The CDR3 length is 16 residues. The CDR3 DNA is TGTGCCAGCAGCGCCAGCGGGGGGGAAACCTACAATGAGCAGTTCTTC. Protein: CASSASGGETYNEQFF. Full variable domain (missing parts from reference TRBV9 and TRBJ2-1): DSGVTQTPKHLITATGQRVTLRCSPRSGDLSVYWYQQSLDQGLQFLIQYYNGEERAKGNILERFSAQQFPDLHSELNLSSLELGDSALYFCASSASGGETYNEQFFGPGTRLTVL.